The 32 T cell receptor beta chains below all came from one sample that was sequenced in a study of glioma-infiltrating T cells after dendritic cell vaccination. TCRdb keeps only in-frame clones here, not all; method: immunoSEQ multiplex PCR. The table has roughly 88,000 clones, more than 80% seen once. Documented time point: after dendritic cell vaccination, including at tumor progression/relapse. Sequenced material: blood, taken after dendritic cell vaccination. These receptors originate from a human donor with glioblastoma.

The V gene is TRBV9, the J gene TRBJ2-3, with D perhaps TRBD1 (6 bases). The CDR3 has 16 amino acids. From germline, CDR1 is SGDLS and CDR2 YYNGEE. V gave up 0 bases and J gave up 0 bases, with 11 bases separating them. In DNA form, the CDR3 reads TGTGCCAGCAGCGTAGGGGGGCCAACGAGCACAGATACGCAGTATTTT. The encoded protein is CASSVGGPTSTDTQYF.

The chain uses TRBV4-2 and TRBJ2-1, with D unresolved. V lost 4 bases and J lost 5, with 12 bases in between. This CDR3 has 14 residues. Per germline, CDR1 LGHNA and CDR2 YNFKEQ. The CDR3 DNA sequence: TGTGCCAGCAGCCCCTTAATAAGAGACAATGAGCAGTTCTTC. As protein: CASSPLIRDNEQFF.

CDR3 DNA sequence: TGCGCCAGCAGACCCGGGACTAGCGGGGATACGCAGTATTTT. It is translated as CASRPGTSGDTQYF. The chain joins TRBV5-1 to TRBJ2-3; 12 bases line up with TRBD2. The trim removed 5 bases at V and 6 bases at J, leaving 4 bases unmatched. Germline V gene lookup returns CDR1 SGHRS and CDR2 YFSETQ. This CDR3 spans 14 amino acids.

The chain carries TRBV6-5 and TRBJ2-7; 8 bases line up with TRBD2. CDR3 size: 15 residues. V lost 7 bases, J lost 3 bases, and 11 bases stayed unmatched. Germline assignment: CDR1 MNHEY and CDR2 SVGAGI. The CDR3 region has the DNA TGTGCCAGCACCCCCTCGGCGGGGGGAATCTACGAGCAGTACTTC. It translates to CASTPSAGGIYEQYF.

This sequence joins TRBV12-5 and TRBJ2-5; TRBD1 aligns across 10 bases. The CDR3 runs 14 residues. Germline CDR1 and CDR2: LGHNT and FRNRAP. Germline trimming cut 4 bases from V and 7 bases from J; bases unmatched to any gene: 6. CDR3 loop: CASGSGTGEGTQYF. CDR3 DNA: TGTGCTAGTGGTTCGGGGACAGGGGAGGGGACCCAGTACTTC. Variable domain in full (rest from reference TRBV12-5 and TRBJ2-5): DARVTQTPRHKVTEMGQEVTMRCQPILGHNTVFWYRQTMMQGLELLAYFRNRAPLDDSGMPKDRFSAEMPDATLATLKIQPSEPRDSAVYFCASGSGTGEGTQYFGPGTRLLVL.

The rearrangement joins TRBV27 to TRBJ1-5; TRBD1 matches 10 bases. The CDR3 is made up of 17 amino acids. The J segment lost 2 bases and the V segment lost 5 bases, leaving 9 bases of the junction unmatched. Looked up from germline, CDR1 is MNHEY and CDR2 is SMNVEV (reference sequence). The CDR3, as DNA: TGTGCCAGCAGTCCGGAGACCGGGACAGGGGGCAATCAGCCCCAGCATTTT. It yields the protein CASSPETGTGGNQPQHF.

This clone was observed once. The chain recombines TRBV6-1 with TRBJ2-3; 7 bases map to TRBD1. The CDR3 spans 14 residues. Germline V gene sequence: CDR1 MNHNS, CDR2 SASEGT. J lost 4 bases, V lost 6 bases, and 7 bases had no gene match. The CDR3 DNA follows: TGTGCCAGCAGGCCTGACAGGGCGCCAGATACGCAGTATTTT. As protein: CASRPDRAPDTQYF.

The rearrangement links TRBV5-6 to TRBJ2-1; 11 nucleotides agree with TRBD2. The junction had 13 bases not matched to a gene; V was cut back by 4 bases and J by 7 bases. The CDR3 has 17 residues. The V gene's germline CDR1 is SGHDT and CDR2 YYEEEE. The CDR3 DNA reads TGTGCCAGCAGCGGGGGTTGGGGGACTAGCGGCACTAATGAGCAGTTCTTC. It codes for CASSGGWGTSGTNEQFF.

The genes are TRBV5-1 and TRBJ2-2; D is unresolved. CDR3 length equals 14 residues. V lost 0 bases, J lost 6 bases, and 9 bases lay in between. Looked up from germline, CDR1 is SGHRS and CDR2 is YFSETQ. This CDR3 reads CASSLAVGPGELFF. The CDR3 DNA reads TGCGCCAGCAGCTTGGCTGTGGGCCCCGGGGAGCTGTTTTTT. Full variable domain (outside the CDR3, taken from reference TRBV5-1 and TRBJ2-2): KAGVTQTPRYLIKTRGQQVTLSCSPISGHRSVSWYQQTPGQGLQFLFEYFSETQRNKGNFPGRFSGRQFSNSRSEMNVSTLELGDSALYLCASSLAVGPGELFFGEGSRLTVL.

The V and J genes are TRBV16 and TRBJ1-3; TRBD1 might be the D (6 bases). The CDR3 has 15 amino acids. Trimming removed 4 bases at V and 3 bases at J, with 13 bases between. The V gene's germline CDR1 is KGHSY and CDR2 FQNENV. The DNA for the CDR3 is TGTGCCAGCAGCCCCTCGAGGGGACATGGAAACACCATATATTTT. Its translation: CASSPSRGHGNTIYF.

This clone was seen only a few times. This rearrangement joins TRBV11-2 to TRBJ1-1; TRBD1 aligns across 9 bases. The CDR3 has 15 amino acids. The J segment lost 4 bases and the V segment lost 5 bases, leaving 8 bases of the junction unmatched. Germline CDR1 reads SGHAT; CDR2 reads FQNNGV. The CDR3 sequence is CASSLRTGGSTEAFF. The CDR3 region has the DNA TGTGCCAGCAGCCTCCGAACAGGGGGCTCCACTGAAGCTTTCTTT.

The V gene is TRBV5-1, the J gene TRBJ1-1; 10 bases fit TRBD1. The CDR3 length is 14 residues. Germline lookup yields CDR1 SGHRS and CDR2 YFSETQ. After removal of 5 bases from V and 4 bases from J, the junction contained 5 bases not matched to a gene. As DNA, the CDR3 is TGCGCCAGCAGAGGGACAGGGGATTTCACTGAAGCTTTCTTT. This sequence encodes CASRGTGDFTEAFF.

The rearrangement links TRBV11-2 to TRBJ2-1; TRBD1 matches at 7 bases. Germline CDR1 SGHAT, CDR2 FQNNGV. The ends lost 3 bases at V and 15 bases at J; junction bases unmatched: 5. CDR3 length: 11 residues. The CDR3 DNA is TGTGCCAGCAGCTTTAGGGACAGTTCGTTCTTC. Protein product: CASSFRDSSFF.

The gene calls are TRBV11-3 and TRBJ1-1; 12 positions agree with TRBD1. CDR1 and CDR2 from the germline V gene are SGHNT and YENEEA. The CDR3 sequence is 16 residues long. After removal of 4 bases from V and 0 bases from J, the junction contained 3 bases not matched to a gene. The CDR3 DNA is TGTGCCAGCAGCTCGGGACAGGGGGCCGTGAACACTGAAGCTTTCTTT. Encoded protein: CASSSGQGAVNTEAFF.

The rearrangement joins TRBV5-6 to TRBJ1-6; 8 bases map to TRBD1. The CDR3 extends over 15 amino acids. The junction had 6 bases not matched to a gene; V was cut back by 2 bases and J by 8 bases. The germline gives CDR1 SGHDT, CDR2 YYEEEE. CDR3 sequence (DNA): TGTGCCAGCAGCTTAAGACAGGGGTTGTATTCACCCCTCCACTTT. Its translation: CASSLRQGLYSPLHF.

This chain uses TRBV7-9 with TRBJ2-3; D is ambiguous. Trimming took 3 bases from V and 5 from J, leaving 6 bases between them. The germline CDR1 and CDR2 sequences are SEHNR and FQNEAQ (reference sequence). The CDR3 totals 12 residues. CDR3 amino acids: CASSLTGDTQYF. CDR3 DNA: TGTGCCAGCAGCTTGACTGGAGATACGCAGTATTTT.

The V call is TRBV6-5, the J call TRBJ1-1; possible D gene TRBD1, 5 bases. In germline, CDR1 is MNHEY, CDR2 SVGAGI. V was shortened by 7 bases and J by 4 bases, with 13 bases between the two germline ends. This CDR3 is built from 13 residues. CDR3: CASIRGGGTEAFF. Written as DNA, the CDR3 is TGTGCCAGCATCCGGGGGGGAGGCACTGAAGCTTTCTTT.

CDR3 in DNA: TGTGCCTGGAGTGTATTGAGACTAGCGGGAGAAGAGACCCAGTACTTC. Translating gives CAWSVLRLAGEETQYF. The chain links TRBV30 to TRBJ2-5, with 12 bases identical to TRBD2. Germline CDR1 and CDR2: GTSNPN and SVGIG (reference sequence). The CDR3 covers 16 residues. Trimming removed 0 bases from V and 3 bases from J; junction bases left unmatched: 5.

The chain is built from TRBV5-4 and TRBJ2-7, with 10 bases that match TRBD2. The ends lost 4 bases at V and 7 bases at J; junction bases unmatched: 14. CDR1 and CDR2 from the germline V gene are SGHNT and YYREEE (reference sequence). The CDR3 is 16 amino acids. CDR3: CASSLTTAGGRGEQYV. CDR3 sequence (DNA): TGTGCCAGCAGCCTGACGACAGCGGGAGGGCGGGGGGAGCAGTACGTC.

This clone appeared a few times. The chain links TRBV5-4 to TRBJ2-1, with 7 bases fitting TRBD2. The ends lost 0 bases at V and 5 bases at J; junction bases unmatched: 8. Germline assignment: CDR1 SGHNT and CDR2 YYREEE (reference sequence). This CDR3 spans 16 amino acids. DNA for the CDR3: TGTGCCAGCAGCTTGGCCCGGGGCAGCGGGGACAATGAGCAGTTCTTC. Its translation is CASSLARGSGDNEQFF.

This clone was seen more than once but under ten times. The V call is TRBV2, the J call TRBJ2-7, with TRBD2 matching 10 bases. The CDR3 is 14 amino acids. J lost 4 bases, V lost 7 bases, and 7 bases had no gene match. CDR1 SNHLY and CDR2 FYNNEI come from the germline V gene. In DNA form, the CDR3 reads TGTGCCAGCATCCCGGGACTAGCGACGTACGAGCAGTACTTC. It yields the protein CASIPGLATYEQYF.

The chain recombines TRBV18 with TRBJ1-2, with D possibly matching TRBD1 (5 bases). V was trimmed by 6 bases and J by 7 bases, leaving 15 bases between them. Looked up from germline, CDR1 is KGHSH and CDR2 is LQKENI. The CDR3 sequence is 13 residues long. CDR3 coding DNA: TGTGCCAGCTCGGCGGGGGAACGGGGTGGCTACACCTTC. It translates to CASSAGERGGYTF.

Here the CDR3 DNA reads TGTGCCAGCAGTTTATCGGGGGGTGATTACTCTGGAAACACCATATATTTT. Translation gives CASSLSGGDYSGNTIYF. V usage is TRBV27 and J usage is TRBJ1-3, with D tentatively TRBD1 (5 bases). The CDR3 is 17 residues long. Germline V gives CDR1 MNHEY, CDR2 SMNVEV (reference sequence). V lost 0 bases and J lost 0, with 12 bases in between.

This clone appeared many times. The chain couples TRBV5-1 to TRBJ1-1; D gene ambiguous. The CDR3 length is 13 residues. The ends were cut back, 2 bases at V and 4 bases at J, with 9 bases in the middle. Germline lookup yields CDR1 SGHRS and CDR2 YFSETQ. In nucleotides, the CDR3 is TGCGCCAGCAGCTTACCGGGTGCCACTGAAGCTTTCTTT. This sequence encodes CASSLPGATEAFF.

The V call is TRBV6-1, the J call TRBJ1-5, with TRBD1 as a possible D gene (6 bases). The CDR3 totals 14 residues. The germline V and J ends were trimmed by 11 bases and 2 bases, with 16 bases remaining between them. CDR1 and CDR2 from the germline V gene are MNHNS and SASEGT. CDR3 sequence (DNA): TGTGCCGCAGAGCAGGGGAACGGCAATCAGCCCCAGCATTTT. Its protein product is CAAEQGNGNQPQHF.

A single count supports this clone. The chain combines TRBV27 with TRBJ2-5; a weak D match, TRBD1 (5 bases). Germline assignment: CDR1 MNHEY and CDR2 SMNVEV (reference sequence). Trimming left V 5 bases short and J 5 bases short, with 24 bases between. The CDR3 has 17 amino acids. CDR3 residues: CASSPSLGLAGKETQYF. CDR3 coding DNA: TGTGCCAGCAGTCCATCATTAGGGTTGGCAGGGAAGGAGACCCAGTACTTC.

The V call is TRBV7-9, the J call TRBJ1-2; 8 bases fit TRBD1. Losses at the gene ends were 5 bases for V and 1 base for J; bases not matched to a gene: 3. The CDR3 is 14 residues long. Per germline, CDR1 SEHNR and CDR2 FQNEAQ (reference sequence). The CDR3 nucleotides read TGTGCCAGCAGCCCACAGGGGGTTAACTATGGCTACACCTTC. Protein product: CASSPQGVNYGYTF.

The CDR3 sequence is CASKGLAINEQFF. DNA of the CDR3: TGTGCCAGCAAGGGACTAGCGATCAATGAGCAGTTCTTC. The chain employs TRBV2 and TRBJ2-1, with 10 bases aligning to TRBD2. The V and J ends lost 7 bases and 6 bases, in that order; junction bases with no gene match: 3. Germline V lookup: CDR1 SNHLY, CDR2 FYNNEI. The CDR3 spans 13 residues.

The chain is built from TRBV4-1 and TRBJ1-2; D might be TRBD1 (6 bases). CDR1 is MGHRA and CDR2 is YSYEKL in the germline V gene. Trimming removed 2 bases from V and 7 bases from J, with 20 bases in between. The CDR3 spans 16 residues. The CDR3 spells CASSQSASRGPLGYTF. The CDR3 DNA is TGCGCCAGCAGCCAATCAGCCTCCAGGGGTCCCCTTGGCTACACCTTC.

The V call is TRBV9, the J call TRBJ1-1; D gene ambiguous. V lost 0 bases to trimming and J lost 0 bases, with 3 bases between them. This CDR3 comprises 13 residues. In germline, CDR1 is SGDLS, CDR2 YYNGEE. The DNA for the CDR3 is TGTGCCAGCAGCGTAGCAGTGAACACTGAAGCTTTCTTT. Translating gives CASSVAVNTEAFF.

This chain uses TRBV14 with TRBJ2-1, with 10 bases fitting TRBD2. The CDR3 sequence is 19 residues long. After removal of 5 bases from V and 5 bases from J, the junction contained 18 bases not matched to a gene. From germline, CDR1 is SGHDN and CDR2 FVKESK. The DNA of the CDR3 is TGTGCCAGCAGCGACATCGCTAGCGGGAGATTAGCGGTGAACAATGAGCAGTTCTTC. Protein sequence: CASSDIASGRLAVNNEQFF.

J is TRBJ2-3 and V is TRBV4-2; the D gene is possibly TRBD1 (6 bases). The V end lost 4 bases, the J end lost 3 bases, and 17 bases lay between the germline ends. This CDR3 spans 16 amino acids. Germline lookup yields CDR1 LGHNA and CDR2 YNFKEQ. CDR3 residues: CASSRQGQGVTDTQYF. CDR3 in DNA: TGTGCCAGCAGCCGTCAGGGGCAGGGAGTAACAGATACGCAGTATTTT.